This T cell receptor beta chain was sequenced during a study of memory CD4+ T cells and cytomegalovirus serostatus. Overall study findings and caveats: About 40% of the roughly 150 known CMV-associated TCRbeta sequences appeared in CD4+ memory. Median bootstrapped AUC for CMV status was approximately 0.94 originally, approximately 0.91 US-trained.

This CDR3 region has 15 residues. Germline loops: CDR1 LNHDA, CDR2 SQIVND (reference sequence). The trim removed 3 bases at V and 3 bases at J, leaving 6 bases unmatched. Single viable CD3+CD4+CD8-CD45RO+ cells were sorted as the memory CD4+ T cells. CD4+ T cells were isolated by positive magnetic selection. Libraries were prepared by immunoSEQ multiplex PCR; TCRdb keeps only in-frame clonotypes and omits some of them. The data contain about 60,000 clones, 75% to 80% of them seen just once; the ten biggest clones take up 0.7% to 0.9%. This clone turned up a few times. The target antigen is unknown. The sequence derives from an adult in good health and CMV-seronegative. Sequenced sample: memory CD4+ T cells from blood. The chain recombines TRBV19 with TRBJ1-2; 8 bases agree with TRBD1. The CDR3 bases are TGTGCCAGTAGTATCCCTTCGACAGGGGACTATGGCTACACCTTC. It yields the protein CASSIPSTGDYGYTF.